Listed below are T cell receptor beta chains from one sample, sequenced in a study of cytomegalovirus exposure and HLA in healthy donors. Profiled with immunoSEQ multiplex PCR; TCRdb holds only in-frame clones, not every one. The profile shows under 150,000 clones, roughly three quarters of them singletons. Sequenced input: PBMCs. The receptors were gathered from a woman aged 55-69 years in good health and CMV-seronegative. CDR3s include the opening cysteine and the closing phenylalanine or tryptophan. D genes are given only for firm matches. The size field is filled for only some rows; it gives once, few, many or a size class.

cdr3_length j_call d_call v_call clone_size cdr3_nt cdr3_aa
14 TRBJ2-1 TRBD2 TRBV28 . TGTGCCACCGACGGGGCTAGCGGGAGCAATGAGCAGTTCTTC CATDGASGSNEQFF
15 TRBJ2-7 . TRBV28 . TGTGCCAGCACCCCAGGACAGTACGAAGGTGGCGAGCAGTACTTC CASTPGQYEGGEQYF
17 TRBJ2-1 TRBD2 TRBV4-1 . TGCGCCAGCAGCCGGAGTAGCGGGAGCACCGTCTACAATGAGCAGTTCTTC CASSRSSGSTVYNEQFF
15 TRBJ2-1 TRBD1 TRBV6-5 . TGTGCCAGCAGTTCGACAGGGGGAGGTGGGAATGAGCAGTTCTTC CASSSTGGGGNEQFF
19 TRBJ2-3 TRBD2 TRBV27 . TGTGCCAGCAGTTTAGGTCCCCCCGGTAGCGGGAGTAGCGCAGATACGCAGTATTTT CASSLGPPGSGSSADTQYF
15 TRBJ1-4 . TRBV28 once TGTGCCAGCAGCATCACAGAGGGGGCTAATGAAAAACTGTTTTTT CASSITEGANEKLFF
14 TRBJ2-5 . TRBV11-2 . TGTGCCAGCAGCTTAGAGCGGTTGGGAGAGACCCAGTACTTC CASSLERLGETQYF
12 TRBJ1-6 . TRBV6-1 . TGTGCCAGCGGACATTATAATTCACCCCTCCACTTT CASGHYNSPLHF
16 TRBJ2-1 TRBD2 TRBV14 . TGTGCCAGCAGCCAAGAGCCAGGACTAGGATGGGATGAGCAGTTCTTC CASSQEPGLGWDEQFF
13 TRBJ2-7 . TRBV7-6 . TGTGCCAGCAGCCCGCAGAGGGCCGGCGAGCAGTACTTC CASSPQRAGEQYF
11 TRBJ2-5 . TRBV2 few TGTGCCAGCAGCTCAGGGTATTCAATTTACTTC CASSSGYSIYF
12 TRBJ1-2 TRBD1 TRBV9 . TGTGCCAGCAGCAGGGGGCCATATGGCTACACCTTC CASSRGPYGYTF
14 TRBJ2-5 . TRBV9 . TGTGCCAGCAGCCCCCCTGGGCGGGAAGAGACCCAGTACTTC CASSPPGREETQYF
14 TRBJ1-2 . TRBV19 . TGTGCCAGTAGTAAAAAAACTCTTGACTATGGCTACACCTTC CASSKKTLDYGYTF
16 TRBJ2-1 TRBD1 TRBV19 . TGTGCCAGTTCGGGGAGGACAGGGGAAAAATACAATGAGCAGTTCTTC CASSGRTGEKYNEQFF
14 TRBJ2-7 TRBD2 TRBV7-9 . TGTGCCAGCATCCCGAGCACTAGCGGTTACGAGCAGTACTTC CASIPSTSGYEQYF
14 TRBJ2-7 TRBD1 TRBV10-2 . TGCGCCAGCATACAGGGGGCATTTTCGAACGAGCAGTACTTC CASIQGAFSNEQYF
15 TRBJ1-2 TRBD1 TRBV28 . TGTGCCAGCAGTTTGACAGGGCGTGATAACTATGGCTACACCTTC CASSLTGRDNYGYTF
19 TRBJ2-1 TRBD2 TRBV7-2 . TGTGCCAGCAGCTTAGATGGACTAGCGGGGATGACCCTCTACAATGAGCAGTTCTTC CASSLDGLAGMTLYNEQFF
16 TRBJ2-7 . TRBV5-6 . TGTGCCAGCAGCTTGGGGAGCCGGGAGAACCCCTACGAGCAGTACTTC CASSLGSRENPYEQYF
15 TRBJ1-2 TRBD1 TRBV7-9 few TGTGCCAGCAGCTTATTGACCAGGACAGGGGTCGGCTACACCTTC CASSLLTRTGVGYTF
13 TRBJ2-5 . TRBV6-5 . TGTGCCAGCAGTTACACGGTTCAAGAGACCCAGTACTTC CASSYTVQETQYF
13 TRBJ1-1 . TRBV7-2 . TGTGCCAGCAGCCGTACACCGAACACTGAAGCTTTCTTT CASSRTPNTEAFF
17 TRBJ2-3 TRBD1 TRBV10-3 . TGTGCCATCAGTGGAGAGGGTGGGACAGAGAGCACAGATACGCAGTATTTT CAISGEGGTESTDTQYF